This is a list of T cell receptor beta chains from one sample in a study of blood T cell repertoires in COVID-19. This table comes from immunoSEQ multiplex PCR, and its TCRdb copy is limited to in-frame clones, with some not included. The sample yields roughly 40,000 clones, over 70% seen once. The sample comprised peripheral blood. These receptors all stem from a man between 65 and 85 years old with acute or convalescent COVID-19. The CDR3 runs from the conserved cysteine through the conserved F or W. D genes are given only for firm matches. Not every row has a clone size; where given, it reads once, few, many or a size class.

clone_size: -; j_call: TRBJ1-1; d_call: -; v_call: TRBV3-1/TRBV3-2; cdr3_nt: TGTGCCACGAGTCGGGGAACTGAAGCTTTCTTT; cdr3_aa: CATSRGTEAFF
clone_size: -; j_call: TRBJ2-3; d_call: TRBD1; v_call: TRBV5-4; cdr3_nt: TGTGCCAGCAGCCCGGGACAGTTGAGGGTCCCAGATACGCAGTATTTT; cdr3_aa: CASSPGQLRVPDTQYF
clone_size: -; j_call: TRBJ2-7; d_call: -; v_call: TRBV5-8; cdr3_nt: TGTGCCAGCAGCTTCAGGGTTTCCTACGAGCAGTACTTC; cdr3_aa: CASSFRVSYEQYF
clone_size: -; j_call: TRBJ2-1; d_call: TRBD2; v_call: TRBV2; cdr3_nt: TGTGCCAGCAGTGCCCGGACTAGGGACAATGAGCAGTTCTTC; cdr3_aa: CASSARTRDNEQFF
clone_size: once; j_call: TRBJ1-5; d_call: -; v_call: TRBV3-1/TRBV3-2; cdr3_nt: TGTGCCAGCAGCCCGGACGGGCCAGGGAATCAGCCCCAGCATTTT; cdr3_aa: CASSPDGPGNQPQHF
clone_size: -; j_call: TRBJ1-2; d_call: TRBD1; v_call: TRBV3-1/TRBV3-2; cdr3_nt: TGTGCCAGCAGCCAAGAACCGAGACAGGGGAGGGGAGGCTACACCTTC; cdr3_aa: CASSQEPRQGRGGYTF
clone_size: -; j_call: TRBJ1-1; d_call: TRBD1; v_call: TRBV9; cdr3_nt: TGTGCCAGCAGCCCCCGGACAGGGAATAATGAAGCTTTCTTT; cdr3_aa: CASSPRTGNNEAFF
clone_size: -; j_call: TRBJ2-6; d_call: TRBD1; v_call: TRBV4-3; cdr3_nt: TGCGCCAGCAGCGGAGGGACAGGGGGTTCTGGGGCCAACGTCCTGACTTTC; cdr3_aa: CASSGGTGGSGANVLTF
clone_size: few; j_call: TRBJ1-1; d_call: -; v_call: TRBV3-1/TRBV3-2; cdr3_nt: TGTGCCAGCAGCCAAGGCAGGGTATCTGAAGCTTTCTTT; cdr3_aa: CASSQGRVSEAFF
clone_size: -; j_call: TRBJ1-1; d_call: TRBD1; v_call: TRBV4-2; cdr3_nt: TGTGCCAGCAGCCAACAAGACAGGGCAAACACTGAAGCTTTCTTT; cdr3_aa: CASSQQDRANTEAFF
clone_size: -; j_call: TRBJ1-1; d_call: -; v_call: TRBV18; cdr3_nt: TGTGCCAGCTCACCTCAGCGGAACACTGAAGCTTTCTTT; cdr3_aa: CASSPQRNTEAFF
clone_size: -; j_call: TRBJ1-5; d_call: TRBD1; v_call: TRBV9; cdr3_nt: TGTGCCAGCAGTATGACAGGGTTCGCAAATCAGCCCCAGCATTTT; cdr3_aa: CASSMTGFANQPQHF
clone_size: -; j_call: TRBJ2-4; d_call: -; v_call: TRBV21-1; cdr3_nt: TGTGCCAGCAGCTCCCTCCGGGACAGCCAAGCCAAAAACATTCAGTACTTC; cdr3_aa: CASSSLRDSQAKNIQYF
clone_size: -; j_call: TRBJ1-1; d_call: -; v_call: TRBV7-3; cdr3_nt: TGTGCCAGCAGCTTAATCGTAAACACTGAAGCTTTCTTT; cdr3_aa: CASSLIVNTEAFF
clone_size: -; j_call: TRBJ2-7; d_call: -; v_call: TRBV28; cdr3_nt: TGTGCCAGCAGTTCTTCAGTCTACGAGCAGTACTTC; cdr3_aa: CASSSSVYEQYF
clone_size: -; j_call: TRBJ1-1; d_call: TRBD1; v_call: TRBV4-2; cdr3_nt: TGTGCCAGCAGCCAAGGGACAGGGGCTGAAGCTTTCTTT; cdr3_aa: CASSQGTGAEAFF
clone_size: -; j_call: TRBJ1-2; d_call: -; v_call: TRBV20-1; cdr3_nt: TGCAGTGCTAGTTATCGCAGATACTATGGCTACACCTTC; cdr3_aa: CSASYRRYYGYTF
clone_size: -; j_call: TRBJ1-5; d_call: -; v_call: TRBV7-8; cdr3_nt: TGTGCCAGCAGATTAGGGGGACAAGGGGATCAGCCCCAGCATTTT; cdr3_aa: CASRLGGQGDQPQHF
clone_size: -; j_call: TRBJ1-5; d_call: -; v_call: TRBV3-1/TRBV3-2; cdr3_nt: TGTGCCAGCAGCCAAAGGCAAGGGGAGGATAGCAATCAGCCCCAGCATTTT; cdr3_aa: CASSQRQGEDSNQPQHF
clone_size: -; j_call: TRBJ1-1; d_call: -; v_call: TRBV30; cdr3_nt: TGTGCCTGGAGTTCAGGGATGTACACTGAAGCTTTCTTT; cdr3_aa: CAWSSGMYTEAFF
clone_size: -; j_call: TRBJ1-1; d_call: -; v_call: TRBV6-2/TRBV6-3; cdr3_nt: TGTGCCAGCAGCCCCTACCCGGGGTCGGGGGCTGAAGCTTTCTTT; cdr3_aa: CASSPYPGSGAEAFF
clone_size: few; j_call: TRBJ1-2; d_call: TRBD1; v_call: TRBV28; cdr3_nt: TGTGCCAGCAGTTTACTACAGGGGGGCTACACCTTC; cdr3_aa: CASSLLQGGYTF
clone_size: -; j_call: TRBJ1-4; d_call: -; v_call: TRBV15; cdr3_nt: TGTGCCACCAGCTATAGGGACACCGAAAAACTGTTTTTT; cdr3_aa: CATSYRDTEKLFF
clone_size: -; j_call: TRBJ1-1; d_call: -; v_call: TRBV18; cdr3_nt: TGTGCCAGCTCTCAGATCGCTCGAAACACTGAAGCTTTCTTT; cdr3_aa: CASSQIARNTEAFF
clone_size: -; j_call: TRBJ2-3; d_call: TRBD1; v_call: TRBV3-1/TRBV3-2; cdr3_nt: TGTGCCAGCAGCCTACAGGGGAAAGTTCGAGATACGCAGTATTTT; cdr3_aa: CASSLQGKVRDTQYF
clone_size: few; j_call: TRBJ1-2; d_call: TRBD1; v_call: TRBV2; cdr3_nt: TGTGCCAGCAGGAGGGACAGGAGCCCAACTTCCTATGGCTACACCTTC; cdr3_aa: CASRRDRSPTSYGYTF
clone_size: once; j_call: TRBJ1-3; d_call: -; v_call: TRBV18; cdr3_nt: TGTGCCAGCTCACCAGCGGGGGATGCGGGAAACACCATATATTTT; cdr3_aa: CASSPAGDAGNTIYF
clone_size: few; j_call: TRBJ2-1; d_call: -; v_call: TRBV2; cdr3_nt: TGTGCCAGCAGTGTGAGTAAGGCGAGGTCCTACAATGAGCAGTTCTTC; cdr3_aa: CASSVSKARSYNEQFF
clone_size: few; j_call: TRBJ2-1; d_call: TRBD2; v_call: TRBV27; cdr3_nt: TGTGCCAGCAGTTTACTGGCTAGCGGGGGGGGGCCCCATGAGCAGTTCTTC; cdr3_aa: CASSLLASGGGPHEQFF
clone_size: -; j_call: TRBJ1-2; d_call: -; v_call: TRBV9; cdr3_nt: TGTGCCAGCAGCGTAGTTCCGGGAAACTATGGCTACACCTTC; cdr3_aa: CASSVVPGNYGYTF
clone_size: -; j_call: TRBJ1-6; d_call: TRBD1; v_call: TRBV7-2; cdr3_nt: TGTGCCAGCAGCCCCGGGACAGTCAATTCACCCCTCCACTTT; cdr3_aa: CASSPGTVNSPLHF
clone_size: few; j_call: TRBJ2-7; d_call: -; v_call: TRBV5-5; cdr3_nt: TGTGCCAGCAGAGTGGACGCAGGGGCATCCTACGAGCAGTACTTC; cdr3_aa: CASRVDAGASYEQYF
clone_size: -; j_call: TRBJ1-5; d_call: TRBD1; v_call: TRBV5-5; cdr3_nt: TGTGCCAGCAGCACACAGGGGGGGAATCAGCCCCAGCATTTT; cdr3_aa: CASSTQGGNQPQHF
clone_size: -; j_call: TRBJ1-3; d_call: -; v_call: TRBV2; cdr3_nt: TGTGCCAGCCGTTGGGACACCTCTGGAAACACCATATATTTT; cdr3_aa: CASRWDTSGNTIYF
clone_size: -; j_call: TRBJ2-3; d_call: -; v_call: TRBV10-1; cdr3_nt: TGCGCCAGCAGTGACCTGTCTAGCACAGATACGCAGTATTTT; cdr3_aa: CASSDLSSTDTQYF
clone_size: -; j_call: TRBJ2-1; d_call: TRBD2; v_call: TRBV7-9; cdr3_nt: TGTTGCGGTAGCGGGATGTCCTACAATGAGCAGTTCTTC; cdr3_aa: CCGSGMSYNEQFF
clone_size: few; j_call: TRBJ2-3; d_call: TRBD2; v_call: TRBV4-2; cdr3_nt: TGTGCCAGCGGGCAGCGGGGGGTCACAGATACGCAGTATTTT; cdr3_aa: CASGQRGVTDTQYF